Below are 17 T cell receptor beta chains sequenced from a single sample in a study of shared clonotypes between healthy human individuals. Sequenced by immunoSEQ multiplex PCR; TCRdb stores in-frame clones only, minus some. The sample holds about 580,000 clones, roughly 98% seen once. Cells designated naive CD8 were CD45RO-negative and were positively selected for CCR7, with terminally differentiated effector memory CD45RA+ cells excluded. Sequencing was carried out using naive CD8+ T cells sorted from blood. These receptors were collected from a man aged 25 to 45 in good health.

The chain couples TRBV5-6 to TRBJ2-5; D gene uncertain. Germline assignment: CDR1 SGHDT and CDR2 YYEEEE. V was shortened by 1 base and J by 1 base, with 8 bases between the two germline ends. The CDR3 spans 14 residues. CDR3 in DNA: TGTGCCAGCAGCTTGTTAGTTTTCCAAGAGACCCAGTACTTC. Its protein is CASSLLVFQETQYF.

The rearrangement joins TRBV9 to TRBJ1-4; 7 positions agree with TRBD1. With 3 bases clipped from V and 6 bases from J, the junction kept 8 bases outside the gene matches. There are 15 residues in the CDR3. The germline V gene encodes CDR1 SGDLS and CDR2 YYNGEE. Written as DNA, the CDR3 is TGTGCCAGCAGCGCATGGGGACAGTCAGATGAAAAACTGTTTTTT. Amino acids: CASSAWGQSDEKLFF.

The chain uses TRBV28 and TRBJ2-7, with D perhaps TRBD1 (6 bases). Trimming took off 6 bases at V and 3 bases at J, with 21 bases between the two ends. CDR1 and CDR2 from the germline V gene are MDHEN and SYDVKM. This CDR3 is built from 16 residues. CDR3 amino acids: CASRPLRRGGSYEQYF. CDR3 sequence (DNA): TGTGCCAGCAGGCCTCTCAGAAGAGGGGGAAGCTACGAGCAGTACTTC.

The chain recombines TRBV10-3 with TRBJ2-7; 9 bases align to TRBD1. The V gene end was trimmed by 4 bases and the J gene end by 3 bases; junction bases not matched to a gene: 4. This CDR3 is built from 14 residues. Germline V lookup: CDR1 ENHRY, CDR2 SYGVKD. CDR3: CAISGDRVLYEQYF. The CDR3 DNA follows: TGTGCCATCAGTGGGGACAGGGTTCTCTACGAGCAGTACTTC.

The chain recombines TRBV18 with TRBJ2-3; no reliable D call. This CDR3 is 14 amino acids long. CDR1 and CDR2 from the germline V gene are KGHSH and LQKENI. With 0 bases removed from V and 2 bases from J, the gap between germline ends came to 6 bases. This CDR3 reads CASSPPGNTDTQYF. The CDR3 DNA is TGTGCCAGCTCACCACCGGGGAACACAGATACGCAGTATTTT.

Concerning this clone: Other DNA sequences in the same sample also yield this CDR3. This chain links TRBV19 with TRBJ2-1, with D uncertain. CDR3 length: 12 amino acids. V was clipped by 3 bases and J by 6 bases, with 6 bases between them. Per germline, CDR1 LNHDA and CDR2 SQIVND (reference sequence). CDR3 protein: CASSIPGNEQFF. CDR3 nucleotides: TGTGCCAGTAGTATTCCAGGCAATGAGCAGTTCTTC.

The chain uses TRBV29-1 and TRBJ2-3, with D perhaps TRBD1 or TRBD2 (5 bases each). This CDR3 is built from 13 residues. CDR1 is SQVTM and CDR2 is ANQGSEA in the germline V gene. V was shortened by 8 bases and J by 2 bases, with 14 bases between the two germline ends. The CDR3 region has the DNA TGCAGCTCCCCGGGACGGACCACAGATACGCAGTATTTT. Amino acid sequence: CSSPGRTTDTQYF.

V and J are TRBV7-2 and TRBJ1-2; TRBD1 matches 7 bases. Losses at the gene ends were 11 bases for V and 13 bases for J; bases not matched to a gene: 13. Germline CDR1 reads SGHTA; CDR2 reads FQGNSA. CDR3 length: 11 amino acids. In DNA, the CDR3 is TGTGCCTGGGGGCAGGGGGTCGTTGGCACCTTC. Protein product: CAWGQGVVGTF. Combining the CDR3 with reference TRBV7-2 and TRBJ1-2 gives the whole variable domain GAGVSQSPSNKVTEKGKDVELRCDPISGHTALYWYRQSLGQGLEFLIYFQGNSAPDKSGLPSDRFSAERTGGSVSTLTIQRTQQEDSAVYLCAWGQGVVGTFGSGTRLTVV.

This CDR3 is CASSRVGDSGNTIYF. The DNA for the CDR3 is TGTGCCAGCAGCCGAGTGGGGGATTCGGGAAACACCATATATTTT. V is TRBV7-2 and J is TRBJ1-3; a possible D gene is TRBD1 (5 bases). The germline V gene has CDR1 SGHTA and CDR2 FQGNSA. V was clipped by 5 bases and J by 4 bases, with 15 bases between them. The CDR3 spans 15 residues.

This rearrangement joins TRBV11-3 to TRBJ2-1; 7 nucleotides align to TRBD1. Losses at the gene ends were 5 bases for V and 8 bases for J; bases not matched to a gene: 9. This CDR3 comprises 14 residues. The germline gives CDR1 SGHNT, CDR2 YENEEA. CDR3 region: CASSAYGTDYEQFF. CDR3 DNA sequence: TGTGCCAGCAGCGCTTACGGGACAGACTATGAGCAGTTCTTC. The complete variable domain, with remaining parts taken from reference TRBV11-3 and TRBJ2-1, reads EAGVVQSPRYKIIEKKQPVAFWCNPISGHNTLYWYLQNLGQGPELLIRYENEEAVDDSQLPKDRFSAERLKGVDSTLKIQPAELGDSAVYLCASSAYGTDYEQFFGPGTRLTVL.

CDR3 in amino acids: CASSQGPLAGITDTQYF. The DNA of the CDR3 is TGCGCCAGCAGCCAAGGACCACTAGCGGGAATAACAGATACGCAGTATTTT. V usage is TRBV4-1 and J usage is TRBJ2-3; TRBD2 matches 10 bases. The V gene's germline CDR1 is MGHRA and CDR2 YSYEKL. Trimming removed 1 base from V and 3 bases from J; junction bases left unmatched: 7. CDR3 length: 17 residues.

The J gene is TRBJ1-5, the V gene TRBV6-1; D remains ambiguous. V lost 4 bases and J 6 bases, leaving 13 bases between the germline ends. The CDR3 covers 14 residues. In germline, CDR1 is MNHNS, CDR2 SASEGT. The CDR3 reads CASSGKVRVQPQHF. CDR3 DNA: TGTGCCAGCAGTGGAAAGGTACGGGTTCAGCCCCAGCATTTT.

This clone was recorded once. The same CDR3 can be traced to other DNA sequences in this sample. The chain couples TRBV5-1 to TRBJ2-7, with D perhaps TRBD2 (5 bases). V was pared by 0 bases and J by 6 bases, with 7 bases between. Germline CDR1 reads SGHRS; CDR2 reads YFSETQ. The length of the CDR3 is 12 residues. The CDR3 loop is CASSLGGAEQYF. The CDR3 DNA follows: TGCGCCAGCAGCTTGGGGGGAGCCGAGCAGTACTTC.

The CDR3 nucleotides are TGTGCCAGCAGCGACTTAGGACTAGCGAGCACAGATACGCAGTATTTT. Encoded protein: CASSDLGLASTDTQYF. The rearrangement joins TRBV5-4 to TRBJ2-3; TRBD2 matches 9 bases. This CDR3 has 16 residues. Germline trimming cut 4 bases from V and 0 bases from J; bases unmatched to any gene: 6. The germline CDR1 and CDR2 sequences are SGHNT and YYREEE (reference sequence). Full variable domain (rest looked up from reference TRBV5-4 and TRBJ2-3): ETGVTQSPTHLIKTRGQQVTLRCSSQSGHNTVSWYQQALGQGPQFIFQYYREEENGRGNFPPRFSGLQFPNYSSELNVNALELDDSALYLCASSDLGLASTDTQYFGPGTRLTVL.

The V and J genes are TRBV5-1 and TRBJ1-1; D unclear. CDR3 size: 12 residues. The germline V gene has CDR1 SGHRS and CDR2 YFSETQ. Trimming pared 0 bases from V and 8 bases from J, leaving 8 bases between. In nucleotides, the CDR3 is TGCGCCAGCAGCTTGGCGGGCCGCGAAGCTTTCTTT. Translation: CASSLAGREAFF.

CDR3 loop: CASSLTPDRGEGGYTF. The CDR3 DNA reads as TGTGCCAGCAGCTTAACCCCCGACAGGGGGGAAGGCGGCTACACCTTC. The chain joins TRBV13 to TRBJ1-2; 9 bases are a match to TRBD1. With V trimmed by 2 bases and J by 8 bases, 12 bases remained unmatched. The CDR3 consists of 16 residues. Per germline, CDR1 PRHDT and CDR2 FYEKMQ (reference sequence).

The rearrangement links TRBV7-2 to TRBJ1-2; tentative D call: TRBD1 (5 bases). The V end was cut by 3 bases, the J end by 6 bases, with 8 bases between. The CDR3 runs to 12 residues. From germline, CDR1 is SGHTA and CDR2 FQGNSA. CDR3 nucleotide sequence: TGTGCCAGCAGCTTGGGGACGGATGGCTACACCTTC. Translating it yields CASSLGTDGYTF. The full variable domain, completed using reference TRBV7-2 and TRBJ1-2, is GAGVSQSPSNKVTEKGKDVELRCDPISGHTALYWYRQSLGQGLEFLIYFQGNSAPDKSGLPSDRFSAERTGGSVSTLTIQRTQQEDSAVYLCASSLGTDGYTFGSGTRLTVV.